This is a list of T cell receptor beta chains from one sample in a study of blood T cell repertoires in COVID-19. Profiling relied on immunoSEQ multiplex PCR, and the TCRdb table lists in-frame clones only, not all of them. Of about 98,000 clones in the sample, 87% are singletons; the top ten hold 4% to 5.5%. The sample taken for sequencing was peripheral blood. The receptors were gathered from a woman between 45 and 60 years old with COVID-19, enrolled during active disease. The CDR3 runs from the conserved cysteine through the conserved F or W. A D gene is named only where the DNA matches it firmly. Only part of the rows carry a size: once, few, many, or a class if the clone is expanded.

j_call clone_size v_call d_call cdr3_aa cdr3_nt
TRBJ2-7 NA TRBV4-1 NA CASSQVRVGGGGNQEQYF TGCGCCAGCAGCCAAGTACGCGTCGGAGGGGGCGGGAATCAGGAGCAGTACTTC
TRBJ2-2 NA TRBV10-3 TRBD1 CAIRGQGATGELFF TGTGCCATCAGGGGACAGGGGGCTACCGGGGAGCTGTTTTTT
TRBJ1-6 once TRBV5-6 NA CASSPASHIFASPLHF TGTGCCAGCAGCCCAGCGTCACATATATTTGCTTCACCCCTCCACTTT
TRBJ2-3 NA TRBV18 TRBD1 CASSAGGDTQYF TGTGCCAGCTCCGCAGGGGGAGATACGCAGTATTTT
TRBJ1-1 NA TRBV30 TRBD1 CAWSRQGEAFF TGTGCCTGGAGCCGACAGGGTGAAGCTTTCTTT
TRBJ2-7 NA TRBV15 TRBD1 CATARQGLGEQYF TGTGCCACTGCCCGACAGGGTCTGGGAGAGCAGTACTTC
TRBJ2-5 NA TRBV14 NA CASSQDLETQYF TGTGCCAGCAGCCAAGATCTAGAGACCCAGTACTTC
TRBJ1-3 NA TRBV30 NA CAWSAFLHTGPRRIGSGNTIYF TGTGCCTGGAGTGCTTTCCTCCATACCGGGCCCCGGAGGATCGGCTCTGGAAACACCATATATTTT
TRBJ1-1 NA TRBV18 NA CASSQTRTEAFF TGTGCCAGCTCACAAACGAGGACTGAAGCTTTCTTT
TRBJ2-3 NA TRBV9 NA CASSVGGVSTDTQYF TGTGCCAGCAGCGTAGGCGGGGTTAGCACAGATACGCAGTATTTT
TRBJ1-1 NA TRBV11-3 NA CASSPGLGNTEAFF TGTGCCAGCAGCCCGGGGTTGGGAAACACTGAAGCTTTCTTT
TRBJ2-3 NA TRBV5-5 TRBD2 CASSLGGLAGDTQYF TGTGCCAGCAGCTTGGGAGGACTAGCCGGAGATACGCAGTATTTT
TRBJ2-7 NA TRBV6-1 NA CASSEAGRAYEQYF TGTGCCAGCAGTGAAGCGGGCAGGGCGTACGAGCAGTACTTC
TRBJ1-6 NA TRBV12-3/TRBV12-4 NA CASSLSADSPLHF TGTGCCAGCAGTTTGTCTGCGGATTCACCCCTCCACTTT
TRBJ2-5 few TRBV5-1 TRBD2 CASSSGTSGGQETQYF TGCGCCAGCAGCTCCGGGACTAGCGGGGGTCAAGAGACCCAGTACTTC
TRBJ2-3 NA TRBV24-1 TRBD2 CATSDLGGGDTTDTQYF TGTGCCACCAGTGATTTAGGCGGGGGAGACACTACAGATACGCAGTATTTT
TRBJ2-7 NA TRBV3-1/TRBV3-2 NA CASSQAAYEQYF TGTGCCAGCAGCCAAGCCGCGTATGAGCAGTACTTC
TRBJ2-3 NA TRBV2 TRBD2 CAKSPASGGAKADTQYF TGTGCCAAAAGCCCCGCTAGCGGGGGGGCCAAAGCAGATACGCAGTATTTT
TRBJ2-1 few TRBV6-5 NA CASKPTSLLNNEQFF TGTGCCAGCAAACCCACCAGTCTGTTGAACAATGAGCAGTTCTTC
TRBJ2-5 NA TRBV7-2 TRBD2 CASSLVLAGRETQYF TGTGCCAGCAGCTTAGTCCTAGCGGGGAGGGAGACCCAGTACTTC
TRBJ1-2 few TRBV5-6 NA CASSLTGFDYGYTF TGTGCCAGCAGCTTGACAGGGTTCGACTATGGCTACACCTTC
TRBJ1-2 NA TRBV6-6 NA CASSYSDRGRGGYTF TGTGCCAGCAGTTACTCTGACCGGGGCCGGGGGGGCTACACCTTC
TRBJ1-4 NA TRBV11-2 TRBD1 CASSTRQGVEKLFF TGTGCCAGCAGCACCCGACAGGGGGTTGAAAAACTGTTTTTT
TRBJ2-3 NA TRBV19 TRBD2 CASSSAGGTDTQYF TGTGCCAGTAGTTCGGCGGGGGGCACAGATACGCAGTATTTT
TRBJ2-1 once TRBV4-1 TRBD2 CASSHILAGADNEQFF TGCGCCAGCAGCCATATACTAGCGGGGGCCGACAATGAGCAGTTCTTC
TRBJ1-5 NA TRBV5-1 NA CASSHGSYSNQPQHF TGCGCCAGCAGCCACGGGAGCTATAGCAATCAGCCCCAGCATTTT
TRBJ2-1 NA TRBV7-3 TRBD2 CASSFFSGGDNEQFF TGTGCCAGCAGCTTCTTTAGCGGGGGGGATAATGAGCAGTTCTTC
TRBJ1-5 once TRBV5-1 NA CASSRDLGGNQPQHF TGCGCCAGCAGCCGCGACCTGGGCGGCAATCAGCCCCAGCATTTT
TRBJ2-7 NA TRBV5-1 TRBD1 CASSLRAAGGDEQYF TGCGCCAGCAGCTTGAGGGCCGCAGGGGGCGACGAGCAGTACTTC
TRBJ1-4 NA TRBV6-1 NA CASSDGREGREKLFF TGTGCCAGCAGTGATGGCAGGGAAGGACGGGAAAAACTGTTTTTT
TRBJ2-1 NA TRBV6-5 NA CASSRGDSYNEQFF TGTGCCAGCAGCCGAGGTGACTCCTACAATGAGCAGTTCTTC
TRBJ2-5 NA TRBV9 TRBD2 CASSVTSGVYQETQYF TGTGCCAGCAGCGTGACTAGCGGAGTGTACCAAGAGACCCAGTACTTC
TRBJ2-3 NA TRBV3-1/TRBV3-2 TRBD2 CASSPAAGGSTDTQYF TGTGCCAGCAGCCCCGCCGCGGGGGGTAGCACAGATACGCAGTATTTT
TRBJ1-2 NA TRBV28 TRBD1 CATITLGQGFGGYTF TGTGCCACCATAACCCTGGGACAGGGGTTCGGTGGCTACACCTTC
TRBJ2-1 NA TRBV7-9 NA CASSGQTYNEQFF TGTGCCAGTTCCGGACAGACCTACAATGAGCAGTTCTTC
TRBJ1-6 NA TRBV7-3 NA CASRRDSYNSPLHF TGTGCCAGCAGGCGGGACTCCTATAATTCACCCCTCCACTTT
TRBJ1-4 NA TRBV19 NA CASADTTNEKLFF TGTGCCAGTGCGGATACAACTAATGAAAAACTGTTTTTT
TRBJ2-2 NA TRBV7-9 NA CASSWGTGSSTGELFF TGTGCCAGCAGCTGGGGAACAGGGTCTAGCACCGGGGAGCTGTTTTTT
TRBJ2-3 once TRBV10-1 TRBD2 CASSEAGLALSTQYF TGCGCCAGCAGTGAGGCCGGACTAGCTCTGAGTACGCAGTATTTT
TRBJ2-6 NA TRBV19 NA CASSSFAGDPGANVLTF TGTGCCAGTAGCTCCTTCGCAGGGGACCCTGGGGCCAACGTCCTGACTTTC
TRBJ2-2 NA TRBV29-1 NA CSVGGHVGTGELFF TGCAGCGTTGGGGGCCACGTGGGCACCGGGGAGCTGTTTTTT
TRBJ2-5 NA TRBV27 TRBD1 CASSLSSGGWETQYF TGTGCCAGCAGTTTATCGTCAGGGGGTTGGGAGACCCAGTACTTC
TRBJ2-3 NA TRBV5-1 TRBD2 CASSLENKLADTQYF TGCGCCAGCAGCTTGGAAAATAAACTAGCGGATACGCAGTATTTT
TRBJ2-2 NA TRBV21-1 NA CASRVWTGAWTGELFF TGTGCCAGCAGGGTTTGGACAGGGGCGTGGACCGGGGAGCTGTTTTTT
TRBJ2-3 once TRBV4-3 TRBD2 CASSQDALAGAPDTQYF TGCGCCAGCAGCCAAGATGCACTAGCGGGGGCCCCGGATACGCAGTATTTT
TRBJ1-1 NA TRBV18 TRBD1 CASSPLDRGAHTEAFF TGTGCCAGCTCACCATTAGACAGGGGGGCGCACACTGAAGCTTTCTTT
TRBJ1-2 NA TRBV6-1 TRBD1 CASSEASDRPATF TGTGCCAGCAGTGAGGCCTCGGACAGGCCCGCTACCTTC
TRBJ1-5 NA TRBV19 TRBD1 CASSGTGNQPQHF TGTGCCAGTAGTGGGACAGGGAATCAGCCCCAGCATTTT
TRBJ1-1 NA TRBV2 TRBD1 CASSRDRVDYMNTEAFF TGTGCCAGCAGCAGGGACAGGGTCGATTACATGAACACTGAAGCTTTCTTT
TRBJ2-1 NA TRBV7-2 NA CASSLTGNEQFF TGTGCCAGCAGCTTAACGGGCAATGAGCAGTTCTTC
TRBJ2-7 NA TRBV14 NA CASSPDRGGAYEQYF TGTGCCAGCAGCCCTGACAGGGGAGGGGCCTACGAGCAGTACTTC
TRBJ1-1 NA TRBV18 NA CASSLKSGDNVKAFF TGTGCCAGCTCACTTAAATCAGGGGACAATGTTAAAGCTTTCTTT
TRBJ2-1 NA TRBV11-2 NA CASSLAYNEQFF TGTGCCAGCAGCTTAGCATACAATGAGCAGTTCTTC
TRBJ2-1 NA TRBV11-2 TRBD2 CASSASWGLAGEQFF TGTGCCAGCAGCGCCTCCTGGGGACTAGCGGGTGAGCAGTTCTTC
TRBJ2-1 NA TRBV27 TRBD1 CASRGTGYYNEQFF TGTGCCAGCCGCGGGACAGGGTACTACAATGAGCAGTTCTTC
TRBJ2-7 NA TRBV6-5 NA CASRQGSYEQYF TGTGCCAGCAGACAGGGAAGCTACGAGCAGTACTTC
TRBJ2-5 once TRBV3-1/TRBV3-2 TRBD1 CASSQQGVGQYF TGTGCCAGCAGCCAACAGGGGGTGGGCCAGTACTTC